This TCR beta chain was documented in a study of Ad26.COV2.S vaccination and SARS-CoV-2 variants. Notes on the study in general: Vaccine recipients posted higher spike-specific TCR breadth than their placebo counterparts. After vaccination, reports described spike-specific CD8+ and CD4+ T cell responses as showing substantial breadth.

Sequencing used immunoSEQ multiplex PCR; TCRdb keeps in-frame clones, though not all of them. The data show about 140,000 clones, more than 80% seen once. From germline, CDR1 is LNHDA and CDR2 SQIVND (reference sequence). The CDR3 sequence is 15 residues long. Trimming took 4 bases from V and 0 from J, leaving 12 bases between them. In this sample, this clone turned up once. Its antigen is unidentified. The source of this sequence is a human donor who had recovered from COVID-19. Sequencing was performed on peripheral blood, taken after recovery from COVID-19. The rearrangement uses TRBV19 and TRBJ1-1; TRBD1 is a possible D gene (6 bases). DNA of the CDR3: TGTGCCAGTAGTAAGGGGGATAACATGAACACTGAAGCTTTCTTT. Amino acids: CASSKGDNMNTEAFF.